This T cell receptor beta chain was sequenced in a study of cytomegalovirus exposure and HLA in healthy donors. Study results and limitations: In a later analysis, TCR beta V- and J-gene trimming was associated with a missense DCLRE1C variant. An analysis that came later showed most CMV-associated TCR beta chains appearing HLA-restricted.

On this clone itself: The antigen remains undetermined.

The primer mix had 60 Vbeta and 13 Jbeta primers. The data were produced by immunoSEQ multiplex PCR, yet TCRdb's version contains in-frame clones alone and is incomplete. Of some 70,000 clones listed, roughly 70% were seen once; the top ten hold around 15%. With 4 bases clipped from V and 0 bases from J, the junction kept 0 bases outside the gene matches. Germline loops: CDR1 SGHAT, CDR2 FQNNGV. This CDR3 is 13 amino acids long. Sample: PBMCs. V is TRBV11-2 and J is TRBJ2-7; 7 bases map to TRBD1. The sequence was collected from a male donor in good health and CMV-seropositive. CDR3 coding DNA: TGTGCCAGCAGCTGGGACAGCTCCTACGAGCAGTACTTC. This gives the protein CASSWDSSYEQYF.